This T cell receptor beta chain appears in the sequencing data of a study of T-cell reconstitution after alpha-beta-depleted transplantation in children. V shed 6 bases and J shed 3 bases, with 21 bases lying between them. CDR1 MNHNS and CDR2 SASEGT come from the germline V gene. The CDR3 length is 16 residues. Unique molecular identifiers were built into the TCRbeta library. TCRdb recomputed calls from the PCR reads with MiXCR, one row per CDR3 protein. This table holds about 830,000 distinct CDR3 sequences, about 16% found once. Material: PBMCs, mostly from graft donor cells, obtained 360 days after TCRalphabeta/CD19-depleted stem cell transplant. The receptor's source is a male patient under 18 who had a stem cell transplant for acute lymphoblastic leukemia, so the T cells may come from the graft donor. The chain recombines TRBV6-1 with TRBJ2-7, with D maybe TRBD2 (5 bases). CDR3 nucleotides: TGTGCCAGCAGGAGGAATGGACTCCTTGGAAACTACGAGCAGTACTTC. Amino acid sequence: CASRRNGLLGNYEQYF.